The TCR beta chain under discussion was sequenced for a study of regulatory T cells in long-lasting Graves disease. Study-wide findings and caveats: Persistent cases favored TRBV28, TRBJ1-2 and TRBJ2-5.

Libraries of TCR beta came from iRepertoire HTBI primers plus Arm-PCR of CDR3 regions. TCRdb re-analysed the multiplex PCR reads in MiXCR, keeping a single row per CDR3 protein. Here the sample spans 350,000 to 500,000 distinct CDR3 sequences, approximately 14% being singletons. This clonotype was seen many times. Its specificity is not known. CDR1 LGHDT and CDR2 YNNKEL come from the germline V gene (reference sequence). The ends were cut back, 5 bases at V and 6 bases at J, with 13 bases in the middle. This CDR3 region has 13 residues. Time point specified: newly diagnosed GD, antithyroid drugs for less than 3 months. After RNA was extracted from PBMCs, the TCR library was made from it. From each patient, around 9 milliliters of peripheral blood was drawn and collected into an EDTA anticoagulant tube. This sample was also put to use in a study of T cells in Graves' hyperthyroidism and ophthalmopathy. That source adds: Recently diagnosed hyperthyroidism of less than 2 months' duration affected patients aged 18 to 65. The HTBI primer set served for first-round RT-PCR of the TCR CDR3.

The sequencing used peripheral blood mononuclear cells (PBMCs), collected at new diagnosis, from a patient treated with antithyroid drugs. The gene calls are TRBV3-1 and TRBJ1-1, with D possibly matching TRBD1 (6 bases). The receptor's source is a woman in her 50s with Graves disease. The CDR3 DNA reads as TGTGCCAGCAGCACACAGGGAGTTGCTGAAGCTTTCTTT. Encoded protein: CASSTQGVAEAFF.